These 5 T cell receptor beta chains were all obtained from the same sample, sequenced in a study of OX40 agonist ivuxolimab in advanced cancers. Libraries came from the immunoSEQ multiplex PCR assay. As stored in TCRdb, this immuneACCESS dataset retains in-frame rearrangements with V and J assigned. A fraction of the clones does not appear; measured against another copy, unresolved V genes explain less than half of the discrepancy, and the remainder lacks a known reason. The sample table shows over 60,000 clones, and around 87% are seen once. Of the sample, roughly 1% is held by the ten largest clones. The sequenced sample was CD4+ or CD8+ T cells sorted from blood, obtained in a trial of the OX40 agonist ivuxolimab. Receptors were obtained from an adult with an advanced solid tumor such as melanoma, head and neck, liver or kidney cancer.

The chain combines TRBV4-2 with TRBJ2-5; no definite D call. The CDR3 has 15 amino acids. Trimming took 0 bases from V and 4 from J, leaving 12 bases between them. Germline lookup yields CDR1 LGHNA and CDR2 YNFKEQ. The CDR3 protein is CASSQDLDPSETQYF. CDR3 DNA sequence: TGTGCCAGCAGCCAAGATCTGGACCCCTCAGAGACCCAGTACTTC.

This chain joins TRBV28 and TRBJ2-3, with D perhaps assigned TRBD1 or TRBD2 (6 bases each). This CDR3 has 19 amino acids. V gave up 3 bases and J gave up 7 bases, with 29 bases separating them. Germline CDR1 MDHEN, CDR2 SYDVKM. CDR3 DNA sequence: TGTGCCAGCAGTTTTTGGCAGGGGAGGTCCCAGGTGGACCTTAATACGCAGTATTTT. This gives the protein CASSFWQGRSQVDLNTQYF. The full variable domain, with the rest looked up from reference TRBV28 and TRBJ2-3, is DVKVTQSSRYLVKRTGEKVFLECVQDMDHENMFWYRQDPGLGLRLIYFSYDVKMKEKGDIPEGYSVSREKKERFSLILESASTNQTSMYLCASSFWQGRSQVDLNTQYFGPGTRLTVL.

The rearrangement links TRBV5-4 to TRBJ1-3, with 7 bases lining up with TRBD1. The V gene end was trimmed by 4 bases and the J gene end by 4 bases; junction bases not matched to a gene: 5. The CDR3 extends over 14 amino acids. Germline V CDR1 and CDR2: SGHNT, YYREEE (reference sequence). CDR3 nucleotides: TGTGCCAGCAGCCAGGGGGATAGAGGAAACACCATATATTTT. Protein: CASSQGDRGNTIYF.

This clone was found once. The chain is built from TRBV2 and TRBJ2-7; 9 positions match TRBD1. The germline gives CDR1 SNHLY, CDR2 FYNNEI. After removal of 2 bases from V and 2 bases from J, the junction contained 1 base not matched to a gene. There are 14 residues in the CDR3. CDR3 bases: TGTGCCAGCAGTGAAAACAGGGGGCCCTACGAGCAGTACTTC. This encodes CASSENRGPYEQYF.

The rearrangement uses TRBV7-9 and TRBJ2-4; 7 bases agree with TRBD1. Germline loops: CDR1 SEHNR, CDR2 FQNEAQ (reference sequence). The V and J ends lost 1 base and 9 bases, in that order; junction bases with no gene match: 6. This CDR3 comprises 14 residues. The CDR3 reads CASSLEGARSIQYF. In nucleotides, the CDR3 is TGTGCCAGCAGCTTAGAGGGGGCGCGGAGCATTCAGTACTTC.